These T cell receptor beta chains were read from a single sample in a study of shared clonotypes between healthy human individuals. TCRdb keeps only in-frame clones here, not all; method: immunoSEQ multiplex PCR. The sample yields 450,000 to 500,000 clones, around 80% seen once. The specimen was PBMCs. All receptors come from a woman between 35 and 50 years old in good health. Some clones in this sample may be carry-over from other donors' samples. The CDR3 runs from the conserved cysteine through the conserved F or W. Each record gives: D gene, J gene, clone size, V gene, CDR3 DNA, CDR3 protein. A D gene is named only where the DNA matches it firmly. Some rows mark clone size as missing; the rest say once, few, many or name a class of expanded clone.

>TRBD1|TRBJ1-3|-|TRBV9
TGTGCCAGCAGCCCCCCAGCGGGGACAGCGGGAAACACCATATATTTT
CASSPPAGTAGNTIYF
>-|TRBJ2-3|-|TRBV7-9
TGTGCCAGCAGCGGCGTGCTAGTTTATTGGACAGATACGCAGTATTTT
CASSGVLVYWTDTQYF
>TRBD2|TRBJ2-7|-|TRBV28
TGTGCCAGCAGGCGACCGGGACTAGCGGGAGGGCCCCGCTCCTACGAGCAGTACTTC
CASRRPGLAGGPRSYEQYF
>-|TRBJ2-1|-|TRBV27
TGTGCCAGCAGTTCGTGGGACGCGAATTTTAATGAGCAGTTCTTC
CASSSWDANFNEQFF
>-|TRBJ1-5|-|TRBV27
TGTGCCAGCAGTTTATCCGGGTTAAGCAATCAGCCCCAGCATTTT
CASSLSGLSNQPQHF
>-|TRBJ2-3|-|TRBV6-1
TGTGCCAGCAGTGCCAGTGGGGTGCGCACAGATACGCAGTATTTT
CASSASGVRTDTQYF
>-|TRBJ1-2|-|TRBV4-3
TGCGCCAGCAGCCAAGATTGGACAGTTTATGGCTACACCTTC
CASSQDWTVYGYTF
>-|TRBJ2-7|-|TRBV18
TGTGCCAGCTCATCCACCGGGATAAATTCCTACGAGCAGTACTTC
CASSSTGINSYEQYF
>TRBD2|TRBJ2-5|-|TRBV7-3
TGTGCCAGCAGCTCAGGACTAGCGGGACGAGGAAGAGAGACCCAGTACTTC
CASSSGLAGRGRETQYF
>-|TRBJ1-3|-|TRBV2
TGTGCCAGCATGGGGGGAAACACCATATATTTT
CASMGGNTIYF
>TRBD1|TRBJ1-2|once|TRBV10-3
TGTGCCACCACAGGGCTACCTGACAGGGGTGGTGGCTACACCTTC
CATTGLPDRGGGYTF
>-|TRBJ1-1|once|TRBV7-9
TGTGCCAGCAGCTTAGGTCAGGGGCGGACTGAAGCTTTCTTT
CASSLGQGRTEAFF
>TRBD1|TRBJ1-4|-|TRBV28
TGTGCCAGCAGCAAGACAGGGGAATGGGAAAAACTGTTTTTT
CASSKTGEWEKLFF
>-|TRBJ2-5|few|TRBV27
TGTGCCAGCAGTTTATGGGAACGAGAGACCCAGTACTTC
CASSLWERETQYF
>TRBD2|TRBJ2-3|-|TRBV6-5
TGTGCCAGCAGGGGGGGGTTCGGCACAGATACGCAGTATTTT
CASRGGFGTDTQYF
>-|TRBJ2-2|-|TRBV28
TGTGCCAGCAGTTTTTGGAGGAACACCGGGGAGCTGTTTTTT
CASSFWRNTGELFF
>-|TRBJ2-7|once|TRBV13
TGTGCCAGCAGCTTAGGGCTATACGAGCAGTACTTC
CASSLGLYEQYF
>TRBD1|TRBJ1-4|-|TRBV6-5
TGTGCCAACCTAGGGACCGGGACAGGGGACGAAAAACTGTTTTTT
CANLGTGTGDEKLFF
>TRBD2|TRBJ2-1|-|TRBV5-4
TGTGCCAGCAGCTTGACTAGCGGGGCCTACAATGAGCAGTTCTTC
CASSLTSGAYNEQFF
>TRBD2|TRBJ2-3|-|TRBV29-1
TGCAGCTCCGGTGGCGGGAGAGCTAGCACAGATACGCAGTATTTT
CSSGGGRASTDTQYF
>TRBD1|TRBJ2-1|-|TRBV7-3
TGTGCCAGCAGCTTGGACAGGCCGGGGCACAATGAGCAGTTCTTC
CASSLDRPGHNEQFF
>-|TRBJ1-3|once|TRBV6-5
TGTGCCAGCCAGATCGCGGACAGTTTGGGAAACACCATATATTTT
CASQIADSLGNTIYF
>-|TRBJ2-1|-|TRBV6-6
TGTGCCAGCAGTTCTGGAAGCTCCTACAATGAGCAGTTCTTC
CASSSGSSYNEQFF
>TRBD1|TRBJ1-1|-|TRBV5-5
TGTGCCAGCAGCCCTCTGGGACAGGGGATGAACACTGAAGCTTTCTTT
CASSPLGQGMNTEAFF
>-|TRBJ2-3|-|TRBV9
TGTGCCAGCAGCGAAAGCGCGCTTAGCACAGATACGCAGTATTTT
CASSESALSTDTQYF
>TRBD1|TRBJ1-2|-|TRBV25-1
TGTGCCAGCAGTCAGGGGGTTAGGTATGGCTACACCTTC
CASSQGVRYGYTF
>TRBD2|TRBJ2-5|-|TRBV5-1
TGCGCCAGCAGCCTGGGAGGGAGCGAAGAGACCCAGTACTTC
CASSLGGSEETQYF
>-|TRBJ1-6|few|TRBV5-4
TGTGCCAGCAGCTCTCAGGGTATGGGGAATTCACCCCTCCACTTT
CASSSQGMGNSPLHF
>-|TRBJ1-2|-|TRBV2
TGTGCCAGCAGTGAAGATCAAGGCTATGGCTACACCTTC
CASSEDQGYGYTF
>-|TRBJ2-7|-|TRBV5-1
TGCGCCAGCAGCTTGACAGGGGAGGGTTACGAGCAGTACTTC
CASSLTGEGYEQYF
>TRBD2|TRBJ2-3|-|TRBV5-6
TGTGCCAGCAGCTGGCGACTAGCGGGAGTCACAGATACGCAGTATTTT
CASSWRLAGVTDTQYF
>-|TRBJ1-5|few|TRBV5-6
TGTGCCAGCAGCTTGGCCGGGGGGGACCAGCCCCAGCATTTT
CASSLAGGDQPQHF
>-|TRBJ2-3|-|TRBV7-2
TGTGCCAGCAGCTTAGAAGCTAGCAGCTTCACAGATACGCAGTATTTT
CASSLEASSFTDTQYF
>TRBD2|TRBJ2-5|-|TRBV7-9
TGTGCCAGCAGTAGCGGGAGGGCCGCAGAGACCCAGTACTTC
CASSSGRAAETQYF
>TRBD2|TRBJ2-3|-|TRBV7-2
TGTGCCAGCAGCTTATACGCGGGAGGTCACACAGATACGCAGTATTTT
CASSLYAGGHTDTQYF
>-|TRBJ2-3|-|TRBV7-3
TGTGCCAGCAGCCCCAGATTAGCGACAGATACGCAGTATTTT
CASSPRLATDTQYF
>-|TRBJ1-1|-|TRBV28
TGTGCCAGCAACCTTCGGGGCGCGGGGAACACTGAAGCTTTCTTT
CASNLRGAGNTEAFF
>-|TRBJ2-7|-|TRBV12-1
TGTGCCAGCAGCTTTGATCCACAGTCCTACGAGCAGTACTTC
CASSFDPQSYEQYF